The clone carrying this T cell receptor beta chain occurred a few times. Its target is unknown. This sample was included in a study of beta chain features in type 1 diabetes. Overall study context: Patients looked much like healthy donors when it came to age, gender and cell yields. Examination covered 100 million to 140 million sorted cells spanning all samples. General study points: Researchers could not determine here whether HLA type influences TCRB rearrangement. Shortening of TCRB CDR3s, moderate but significant, appeared in all four CD4+ subsets of Type 1 diabetes patients.

Expressed TCRB transcripts were sequenced, since all the RNA that had been isolated was reverse transcribed. This table comes from immunoSEQ multiplex PCR, and its TCRdb copy is limited to in-frame clones, with some not included. The sample lists 160,000 or so clones, 63% occurring once. Germline V CDR1 and CDR2: GTSNPN, SVGIG (reference sequence). V gave up 1 base and J gave up 0 bases, with 11 bases separating them. This CDR3 contains 15 residues. The sequencing input was naive CD4+ T cells from blood. This clonotype was obtained from a man aged 30 to 45 with type 1 diabetes. V and J are TRBV30 and TRBJ2-3; the D is unclear. Written as DNA, the CDR3 is TGTGCCTGGAGTGAGAGAAGCCCTAGCACAGATACGCAGTATTTT. Protein product: CAWSERSPSTDTQYF. Complete variable domain (other parts from reference TRBV30 and TRBJ2-3): SQTIHQWPATLVQPVGSPLSLECTVEGTSNPNLYWYRQAAGRGLQLLFYSVGIGQISSEVPQNLSASRPQDRQFILSSKKLLLSDSGFYLCAWSERSPSTDTQYFGPGTRLTVL.